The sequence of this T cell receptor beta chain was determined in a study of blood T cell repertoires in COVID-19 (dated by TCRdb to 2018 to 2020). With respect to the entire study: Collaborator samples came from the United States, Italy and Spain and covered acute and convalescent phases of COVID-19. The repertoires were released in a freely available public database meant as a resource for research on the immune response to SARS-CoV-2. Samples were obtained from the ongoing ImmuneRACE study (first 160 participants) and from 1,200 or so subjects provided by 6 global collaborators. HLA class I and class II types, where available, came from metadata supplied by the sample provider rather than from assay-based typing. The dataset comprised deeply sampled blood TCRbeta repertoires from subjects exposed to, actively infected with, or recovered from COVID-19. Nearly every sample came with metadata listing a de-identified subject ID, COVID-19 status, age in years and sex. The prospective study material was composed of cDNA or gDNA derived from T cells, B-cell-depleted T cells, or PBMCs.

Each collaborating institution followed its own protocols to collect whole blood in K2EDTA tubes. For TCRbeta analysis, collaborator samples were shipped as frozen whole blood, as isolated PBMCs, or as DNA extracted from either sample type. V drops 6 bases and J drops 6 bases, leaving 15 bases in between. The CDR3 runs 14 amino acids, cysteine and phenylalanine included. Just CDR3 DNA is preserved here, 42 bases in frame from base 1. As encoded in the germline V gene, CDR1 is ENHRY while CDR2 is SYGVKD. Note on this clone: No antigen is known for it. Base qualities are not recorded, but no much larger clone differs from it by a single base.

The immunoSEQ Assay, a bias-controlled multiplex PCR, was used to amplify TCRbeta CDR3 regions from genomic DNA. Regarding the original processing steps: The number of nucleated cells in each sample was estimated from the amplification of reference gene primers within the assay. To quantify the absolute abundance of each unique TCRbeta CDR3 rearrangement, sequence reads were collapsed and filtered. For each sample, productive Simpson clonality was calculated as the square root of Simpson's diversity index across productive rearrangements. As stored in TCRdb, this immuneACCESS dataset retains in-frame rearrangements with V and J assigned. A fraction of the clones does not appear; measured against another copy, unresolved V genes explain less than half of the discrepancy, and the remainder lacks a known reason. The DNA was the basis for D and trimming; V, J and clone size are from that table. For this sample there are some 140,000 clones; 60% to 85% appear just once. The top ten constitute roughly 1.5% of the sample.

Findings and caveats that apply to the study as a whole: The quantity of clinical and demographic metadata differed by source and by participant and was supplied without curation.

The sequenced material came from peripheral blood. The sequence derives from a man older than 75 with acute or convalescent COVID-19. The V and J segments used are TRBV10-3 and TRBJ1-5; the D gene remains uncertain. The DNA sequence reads TGTGCCATCAGGGACTCGATCTTAGGTCAGCCCCAGCATTTT. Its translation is CAIRDSILGQPQHF.